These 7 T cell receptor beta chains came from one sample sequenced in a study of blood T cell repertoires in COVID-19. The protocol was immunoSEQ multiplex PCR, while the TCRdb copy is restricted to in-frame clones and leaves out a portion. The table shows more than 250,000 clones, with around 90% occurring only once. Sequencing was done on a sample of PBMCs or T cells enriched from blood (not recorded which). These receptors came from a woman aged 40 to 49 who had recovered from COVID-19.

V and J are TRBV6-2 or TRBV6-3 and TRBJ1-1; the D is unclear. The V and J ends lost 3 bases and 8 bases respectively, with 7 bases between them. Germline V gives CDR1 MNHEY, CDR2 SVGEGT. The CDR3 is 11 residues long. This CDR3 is CASSYSVEAFF. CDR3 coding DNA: TGTGCCAGCAGTTATTCGGTAGAAGCTTTCTTT.

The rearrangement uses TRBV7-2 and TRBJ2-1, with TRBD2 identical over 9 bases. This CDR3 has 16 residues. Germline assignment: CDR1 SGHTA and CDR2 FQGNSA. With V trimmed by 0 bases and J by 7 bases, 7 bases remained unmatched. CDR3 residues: CASSLASGTSFNEQFF. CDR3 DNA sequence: TGTGCCAGCAGCTTAGCCTCCGGGACTAGCTTTAATGAGCAGTTCTTC.

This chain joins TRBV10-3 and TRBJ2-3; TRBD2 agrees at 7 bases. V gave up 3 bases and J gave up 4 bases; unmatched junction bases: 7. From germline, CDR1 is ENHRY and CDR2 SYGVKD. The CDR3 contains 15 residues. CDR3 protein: CAISDAGDGADTQYF. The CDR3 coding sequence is TGTGCCATCAGTGATGCGGGAGATGGGGCAGATACGCAGTATTTT.

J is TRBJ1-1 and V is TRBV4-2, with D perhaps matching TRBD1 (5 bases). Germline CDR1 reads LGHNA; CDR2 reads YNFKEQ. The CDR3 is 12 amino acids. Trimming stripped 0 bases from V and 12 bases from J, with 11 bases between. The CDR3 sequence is CASSQDRAKSFF. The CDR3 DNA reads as TGTGCCAGCAGCCAAGACAGGGCCAAATCTTTCTTT.

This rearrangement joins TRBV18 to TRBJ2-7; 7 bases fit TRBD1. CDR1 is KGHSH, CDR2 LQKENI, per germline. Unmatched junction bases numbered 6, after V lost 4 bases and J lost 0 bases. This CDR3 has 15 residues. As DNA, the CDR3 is TGTGCCAGCTCACGGGACAGTAGTAGCTCCTACGAGCAGTACTTC. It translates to CASSRDSSSSYEQYF.

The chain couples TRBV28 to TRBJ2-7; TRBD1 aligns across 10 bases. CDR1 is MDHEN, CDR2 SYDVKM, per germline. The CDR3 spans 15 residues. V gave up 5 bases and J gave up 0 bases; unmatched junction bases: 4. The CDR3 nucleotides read TGTGCCAGCAGTCGGACAGGGGGTAGCTCCTACGAGCAGTACTTC. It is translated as CASSRTGGSSYEQYF.

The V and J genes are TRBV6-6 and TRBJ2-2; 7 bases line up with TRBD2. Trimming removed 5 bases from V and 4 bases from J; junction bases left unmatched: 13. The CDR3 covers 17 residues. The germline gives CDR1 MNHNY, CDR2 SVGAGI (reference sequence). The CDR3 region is CASSREWGTGGTGELFF. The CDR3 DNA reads TGTGCCAGCAGTCGCGAATGGGGGACGGGGGGCACCGGGGAGCTGTTTTTT.